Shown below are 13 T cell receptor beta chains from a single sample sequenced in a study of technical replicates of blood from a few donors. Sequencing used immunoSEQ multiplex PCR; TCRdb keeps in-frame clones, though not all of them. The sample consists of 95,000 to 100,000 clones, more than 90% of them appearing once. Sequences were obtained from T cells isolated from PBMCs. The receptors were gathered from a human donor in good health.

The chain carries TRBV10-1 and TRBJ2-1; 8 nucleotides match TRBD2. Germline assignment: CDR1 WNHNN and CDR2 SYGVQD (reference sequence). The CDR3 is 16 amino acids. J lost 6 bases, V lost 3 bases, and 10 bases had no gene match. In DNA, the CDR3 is TGCGCCAGCAGTGAAGGAGGAAGACTAGCGCCCAATGAGCAGTTCTTC. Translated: CASSEGGRLAPNEQFF.

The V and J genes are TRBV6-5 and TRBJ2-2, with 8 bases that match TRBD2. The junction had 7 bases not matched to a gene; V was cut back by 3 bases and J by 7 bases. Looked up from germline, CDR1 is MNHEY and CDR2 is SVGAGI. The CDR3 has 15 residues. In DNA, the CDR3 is TGTGCCAGCAGTTATACCGGGAGGGCGGGCGGGGAGCTGTTTTTT. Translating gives CASSYTGRAGGELFF.

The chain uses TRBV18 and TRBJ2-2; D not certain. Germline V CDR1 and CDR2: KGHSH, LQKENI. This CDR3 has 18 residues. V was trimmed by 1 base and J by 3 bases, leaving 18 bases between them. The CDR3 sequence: CASSPQSVFRYDTGELFF. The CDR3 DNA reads TGTGCCAGCTCACCACAAAGCGTTTTCAGATATGACACCGGGGAGCTGTTTTTT.

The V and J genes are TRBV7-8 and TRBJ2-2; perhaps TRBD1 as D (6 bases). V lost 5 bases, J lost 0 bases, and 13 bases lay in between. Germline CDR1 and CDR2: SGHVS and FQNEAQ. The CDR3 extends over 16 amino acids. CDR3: CASSIRDNANTGELFF. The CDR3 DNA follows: TGTGCCAGCAGCATCCGGGACAACGCGAACACCGGGGAGCTGTTTTTT.

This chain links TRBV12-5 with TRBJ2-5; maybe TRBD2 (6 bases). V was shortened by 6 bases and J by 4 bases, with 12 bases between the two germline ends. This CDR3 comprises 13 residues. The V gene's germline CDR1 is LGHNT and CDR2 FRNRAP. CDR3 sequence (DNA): TGTGCTAGTGGCACGCGGGACGCAGAGACCCAGTACTTC. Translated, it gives CASGTRDAETQYF. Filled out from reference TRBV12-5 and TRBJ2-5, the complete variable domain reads DARVTQTPRHKVTEMGQEVTMRCQPILGHNTVFWYRQTMMQGLELLAYFRNRAPLDDSGMPKDRFSAEMPDATLATLKIQPSEPRDSAVYFCASGTRDAETQYFGPGTRLLVL.

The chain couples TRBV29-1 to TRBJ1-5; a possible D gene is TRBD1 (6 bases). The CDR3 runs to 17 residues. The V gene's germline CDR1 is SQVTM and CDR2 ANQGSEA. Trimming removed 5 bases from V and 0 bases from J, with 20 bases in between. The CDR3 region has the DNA TGCAGCGTTACCTTGATGGGGGGGGCAACTAGCAATCAGCCCCAGCATTTT. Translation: CSVTLMGGATSNQPQHF.

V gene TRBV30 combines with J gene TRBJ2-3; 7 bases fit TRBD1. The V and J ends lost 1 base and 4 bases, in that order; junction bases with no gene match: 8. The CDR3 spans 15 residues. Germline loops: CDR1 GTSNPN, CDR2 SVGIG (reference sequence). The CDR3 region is CAWSEGANPPDTQYF. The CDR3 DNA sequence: TGTGCCTGGAGTGAGGGGGCTAACCCCCCAGATACGCAGTATTTT.

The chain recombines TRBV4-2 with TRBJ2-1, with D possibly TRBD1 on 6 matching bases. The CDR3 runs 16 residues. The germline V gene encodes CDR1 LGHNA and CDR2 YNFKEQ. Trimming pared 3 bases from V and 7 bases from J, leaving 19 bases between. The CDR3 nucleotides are TGTGCCAGCAGCCAGGGGGCGGGTAGGCAGTCAAATGAGCAGTTCTTC. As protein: CASSQGAGRQSNEQFF.

CDR3 residues: CASSLGHLSQPQHF. For the CDR3, the DNA is TGTGCCAGTAGCCTGGGACACCTCTCTCAGCCCCAGCATTTT. This chain connects TRBV19 to TRBJ1-5; D possibly corresponds to TRBD1 (6 bases). Trimming removed 6 bases from V and 6 bases from J, with 15 bases in between. The CDR3 has 14 amino acids. Per the germline V gene, CDR1 is LNHDA and CDR2 is SQIVND (reference sequence).

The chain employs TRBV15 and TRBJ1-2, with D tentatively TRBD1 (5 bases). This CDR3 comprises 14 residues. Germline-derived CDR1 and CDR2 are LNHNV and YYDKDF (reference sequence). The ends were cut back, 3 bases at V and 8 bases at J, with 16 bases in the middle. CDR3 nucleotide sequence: TGTGCCACCAGCAGGGACACCGAGGCAGACGGCTACACCTTC. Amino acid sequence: CATSRDTEADGYTF.

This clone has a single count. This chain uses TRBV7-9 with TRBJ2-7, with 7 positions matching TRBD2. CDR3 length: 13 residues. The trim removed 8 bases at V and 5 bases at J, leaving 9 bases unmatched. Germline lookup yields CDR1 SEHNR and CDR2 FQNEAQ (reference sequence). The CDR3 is CASVEGLKNEQYF. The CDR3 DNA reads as TGTGCCAGCGTCGAGGGACTAAAGAACGAGCAGTACTTC.

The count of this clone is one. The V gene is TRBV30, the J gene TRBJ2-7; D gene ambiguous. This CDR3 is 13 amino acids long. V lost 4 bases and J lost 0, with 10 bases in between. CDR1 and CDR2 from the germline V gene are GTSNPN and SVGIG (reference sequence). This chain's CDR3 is CAWMRFSSYEQYF. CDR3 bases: TGTGCCTGGATGCGATTTAGCTCCTACGAGCAGTACTTC.

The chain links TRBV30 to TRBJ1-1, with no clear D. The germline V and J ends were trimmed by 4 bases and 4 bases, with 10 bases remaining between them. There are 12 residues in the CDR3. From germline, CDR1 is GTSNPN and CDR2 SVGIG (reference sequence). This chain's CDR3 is CAWITSVTEAFF. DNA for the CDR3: TGTGCCTGGATCACGAGTGTCACTGAAGCTTTCTTT.